This T cell receptor beta chain was captured in a study of blood T cells in healthy people across ages. The CDR3 sequence is 12 residues long. Trimming shortened V by 5 bases and J by 6 bases, and 9 bases separated the two germline ends. Germline V gives CDR1 SGHVS, CDR2 FNYEAQ. Together with a sample-barcoded 5' primer, a J-beta primer mix was included in a second PCR lasting roughly 6 to 12 cycles. MiXCR, applied by TCRdb to the 5' RACE reads, yields one record per CDR3 protein. Among 800,000 to 900,000 distinct CDR3 sequences listed, around 62% were seen once. This clonotype was counted at least ten times.

Source material: blood. This chain links TRBV7-6 with TRBJ2-3; D remains unclear. This sequence originates from a man aged 30 to 39 in good health. CDR3 nucleotide sequence: TGTGCCAGCAGCCCCTTGGGGGATACGCAGTATTTT. Amino acids: CASSPLGDTQYF.